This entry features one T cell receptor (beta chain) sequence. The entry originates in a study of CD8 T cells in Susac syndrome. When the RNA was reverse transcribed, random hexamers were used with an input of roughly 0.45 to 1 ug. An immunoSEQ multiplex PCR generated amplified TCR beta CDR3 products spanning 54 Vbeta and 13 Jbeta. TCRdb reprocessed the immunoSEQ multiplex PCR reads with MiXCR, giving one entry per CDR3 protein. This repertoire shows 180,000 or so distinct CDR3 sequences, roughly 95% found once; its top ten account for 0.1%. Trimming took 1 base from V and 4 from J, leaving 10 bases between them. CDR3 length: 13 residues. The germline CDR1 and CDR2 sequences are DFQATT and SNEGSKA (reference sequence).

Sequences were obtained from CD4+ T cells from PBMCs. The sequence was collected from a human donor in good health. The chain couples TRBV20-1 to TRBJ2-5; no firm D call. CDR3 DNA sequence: TGCAGTGCTAGAGTGTCGTCGGGAGAGACCCAGTACTTC. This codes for CSARVSSGETQYF.